What follows are 18 T cell receptor beta chains derived from one specimen sequenced in a study of CD8+ T cells in alopecia areata. cDNA prepared by RNA extraction and subsequent reverse transcription served as the template for sequencing. Data came from immunoSEQ multiplex PCR; TCRdb stores just in-frame clones and leaves some out. The data hold 110,000 to 150,000 clones, with 82% observed a single time. The sample's treatment: oral pan-JAK inhibitor, 5-10 mg twice daily. Sequenced material: CD8+ T cells sorted from blood, taken at week 4, from a patient treated with tofacitinib. Receptor source: a human donor with alopecia areata.

DNA of the CDR3: TGTGCCAGCCTCAGGGATTACGAGCAGTACTTC. This codes for CASLRDYEQYF. The chain employs TRBV28 and TRBJ2-7; TRBD1 is a possible D gene (5 bases). The CDR3 runs to 11 residues. The V gene lost 8 bases and the J gene lost 4 bases, with 9 bases spanning the gap. Germline V gene lookup returns CDR1 MDHEN and CDR2 SYDVKM. Variable domain in full (rest from reference TRBV28 and TRBJ2-7): DVKVTQSSRYLVKRTGEKVFLECVQDMDHENMFWYRQDPGLGLRLIYFSYDVKMKEKGDIPEGYSVSREKKERFSLILESASTNQTSMYLCASLRDYEQYFGPGTRLTVT.

J is TRBJ2-5 and V is TRBV7-9; 15 bases are a match to TRBD2. The junction had 8 bases not matched to a gene; V was cut back by 8 bases and J by 1 base. Germline CDR1 is SEHNR and CDR2 is FQNEAQ (reference sequence). This CDR3 is built from 17 residues. The CDR3 here is CASDLGLAGGIQETQYF. The CDR3 DNA is TGTGCCAGCGACTTGGGACTAGCGGGGGGCATCCAAGAGACCCAGTACTTC. The full variable domain, in which reference TRBV7-9 and TRBJ2-5 provide the parts outside the CDR3, is DTGVSQNPRHKITKRGQNVTFRCDPISEHNRLYWYRQTLGQGPEFLTYFQNEAQLEKSRLLSDRFSAERPKGSFSTLEIQRTEQGDSAMYLCASDLGLAGGIQETQYFGPGTRLLVL.

The gene calls are TRBV29-1 and TRBJ2-1; possibly TRBD1 for D (6 bases). This CDR3 contains 13 residues. The germline V and J ends were trimmed by 2 bases and 6 bases, with 11 bases remaining between them. CDR1 is SQVTM, CDR2 ANQGSEA, per germline. The CDR3 DNA reads as TGCAGCGTTGAACGAGGGACACCCAATGAGCAGTTCTTC. The encoded protein is CSVERGTPNEQFF.

The rearrangement uses TRBV15 and TRBJ2-7; D is possibly TRBD1 (5 bases). CDR3 length: 14 amino acids. Germline V gene sequence: CDR1 LNHNV, CDR2 YYDKDF (reference sequence). Trimming left V 2 bases short and J 5 bases short, with 13 bases between. CDR3 DNA sequence: TGTGCCACCAGCAGAATCGCCACAGGCGACGAGCAGTACTTC. Residues: CATSRIATGDEQYF.

This chain connects TRBV27 to TRBJ2-3; 8 bases are shared with TRBD2. CDR3 length equals 16 residues. The germline CDR1 and CDR2 sequences are MNHEY and SMNVEV (reference sequence). Trimming took 6 bases from V and 2 from J; bases not matched to a gene: 10. This chain's CDR3 is CASSSDERGPTDTQYF. The CDR3 nucleotides are TGTGCCAGCAGCTCTGACGAGCGGGGGCCCACAGATACGCAGTATTTT.

This clone has a handful of counts. The gene calls are TRBV7-9 and TRBJ2-5; 7 nucleotides match TRBD1. The CDR3 runs to 15 residues. V was clipped by 2 bases and J by 2 bases; unmatched bases: 5. CDR1 and CDR2 from the germline V gene are SEHNR and FQNEAQ (reference sequence). The CDR3 sequence is CASSLTEQGQETQYF. The CDR3 DNA reads TGTGCCAGCAGCTTAACTGAACAGGGGCAAGAGACCCAGTACTTC.

CDR3 DNA: TGTGCCAGCAGTCGCCAGGGCTCGGGCAATCAGCCCCAGCATTTT. It is translated as CASSRQGSGNQPQHF. The rearrangement joins TRBV27 to TRBJ1-5, with TRBD1 as a possible D gene (5 bases). The CDR3 spans 15 residues. V was shortened by 5 bases and J by 2 bases, with 13 bases between the two germline ends. CDR1 is MNHEY and CDR2 is SMNVEV in the germline V gene (reference sequence).

DNA of the CDR3: TGCAGCGTTGGGGAGGGTGGGACCTACGAGCAGTACTTC. Encoded protein: CSVGEGGTYEQYF. The J gene is TRBJ2-7, the V gene TRBV29-1; 7 nucleotides match TRBD2. Per germline, CDR1 SQVTM and CDR2 ANQGSEA. CDR3 size: 13 residues. V lost 4 bases to trimming and J lost 2 bases; unmatched junction nucleotides: 5.

The V gene is TRBV9, the J gene TRBJ2-3; 8 bases are shared with TRBD2. Germline V lookup: CDR1 SGDLS, CDR2 YYNGEE. J gave up 3 bases and V 3 bases, and 6 bases lay outside the gene matches. This CDR3 comprises 15 residues. CDR3 DNA sequence: TGTGCCAGCAGCGGTTTAGCGGGACTTACAGATACGCAGTATTTT. Translating it yields CASSGLAGLTDTQYF.

The chain is built from TRBV4-1 and TRBJ2-1; D is uncertain. This CDR3 is built from 14 residues. Germline V gene lookup returns CDR1 MGHRA and CDR2 YSYEKL. V was trimmed by 1 base and J by 4 bases, leaving 8 bases between them. In DNA, the CDR3 is TGCGCCAGCAGCCAAGGGGATACGTACAATGAGCAGTTCTTC. Its translation: CASSQGDTYNEQFF.

This chain connects TRBV6-5 to TRBJ2-2; D call uncertain. The CDR3 loop spans 13 amino acids. V shed 2 bases and J shed 4 bases, with 5 bases lying between them. CDR1 MNHEY and CDR2 SVGAGI come from the germline V gene. CDR3 in amino acids: CASSYRLTGELFF. In DNA, the CDR3 is TGTGCCAGCAGTTACCGCCTCACCGGGGAGCTGTTTTTT.

The chain links TRBV11-3 to TRBJ2-7; 7 bases fit TRBD2. Germline V gene data show CDR1 as SGHNT and CDR2 as YENEEA. V lost 5 bases and J lost 1; bases outside the gene matches: 5. This CDR3 is 14 amino acids long. This CDR3 is CASSPGAGSYEQYF. The CDR3 coding sequence is TGTGCCAGCAGCCCCGGAGCGGGGTCCTACGAGCAGTACTTC.

This clone was picked up one time. The chain uses TRBV19 and TRBJ2-7; 7 bases fit TRBD1. Germline-derived CDR1 and CDR2 are LNHDA and SQIVND (reference sequence). The CDR3 contains 15 residues. J gave up 2 bases and V 3 bases, and 7 bases lay outside the gene matches. CDR3 DNA sequence: TGTGCCAGTAGTATGGGGGACAGCGTTACCTACGAGCAGTACTTC. This sequence encodes CASSMGDSVTYEQYF.

In this sample, this clone turned up a few times. V and J are TRBV7-2 and TRBJ1-1; TRBD1 aligns across 9 bases. Unmatched junction bases numbered 4, after V lost 3 bases and J lost 5 bases. Germline CDR1 and CDR2: SGHTA and FQGNSA. The CDR3 spans 14 residues. The CDR3 is CASSLDRGGTEAFF. CDR3 DNA: TGTGCCAGCAGCTTGGACAGGGGTGGGACTGAAGCTTTCTTT. The full variable domain, with the rest looked up from reference TRBV7-2 and TRBJ1-1, is GAGVSQSPSNKVTEKGKDVELRCDPISGHTALYWYRQSLGQGLEFLIYFQGNSAPDKSGLPSDRFSAERTGGSVSTLTIQRTQQEDSAVYLCASSLDRGGTEAFFGQGTRLTVV.

The chain couples TRBV6-1 to TRBJ1-5; maybe TRBD1 (5 bases). This CDR3 spans 19 amino acids. Per germline, CDR1 MNHNS and CDR2 SASEGT. V was shortened by 2 bases and J by 3 bases, with 23 bases between the two germline ends. CDR3 sequence (DNA): TGTGCCAGCAGTGAACCGGGACCGACCGTATGGCCCCACAATCAGCCCCAGCATTTT. The encoded protein is CASSEPGPTVWPHNQPQHF.

The chain couples TRBV30 to TRBJ1-2, with 8 bases identical to TRBD1. The CDR3 contains 15 residues. Unmatched junction bases numbered 9, after V lost 3 bases and J lost 3 bases. The germline CDR1 and CDR2 sequences are GTSNPN and SVGIG (reference sequence). Written as DNA, the CDR3 is TGTGCCTGGAGAGTGAAGACAGGGGATCACTATGGCTACACCTTC. This translates into CAWRVKTGDHYGYTF. The variable domain in full, completed from reference TRBV30 and TRBJ1-2, reads SQTIHQWPATLVQPVGSPLSLECTVEGTSNPNLYWYRQAAGRGLQLLFYSVGIGQISSEVPQNLSASRPQDRQFILSSKKLLLSDSGFYLCAWRVKTGDHYGYTFGSGTRLTVV.

V and J are TRBV10-3 and TRBJ2-7; the match to TRBD1 covers 12 bases. The J segment lost 2 bases and the V segment lost 6 bases, leaving 5 bases of the junction unmatched. Germline CDR1 is ENHRY and CDR2 is SYGVKD. This CDR3 contains 15 residues. CDR3 coding DNA: TGTGCCATCAGAGACGGGACAGGGGGCCCCTACGAGCAGTACTTC. Translation gives CAIRDGTGGPYEQYF.

J is TRBJ2-7 and V is TRBV27; unclear D gene. V lost 0 bases and J lost 7, with 13 bases in between. There are 14 residues in the CDR3. From germline, CDR1 is MNHEY and CDR2 SMNVEV (reference sequence). This CDR3 is CASSLSGRRKEQYF. CDR3 sequence (DNA): TGTGCCAGCAGTTTATCCGGACGGCGTAAAGAGCAGTACTTC.